Listed below are T cell receptor beta chains from one sample, sequenced in a study of CD8+ T cells in alopecia areata. The data were produced by immunoSEQ multiplex PCR, yet TCRdb's version contains in-frame clones alone and is incomplete. Of 200,000 to 250,000 clones listed, around 67% are singletons. The material was CD4+ T cells sorted from blood, obtained at week 0. These receptors originate from a human donor with alopecia areata. The CDR3 runs from the conserved cysteine through the conserved F or W. D genes are given only for firm matches. Where a row states a size, it is once, few, many or the class of an expanded clone; other rows omit it.

v_gene,abundance,d_gene,j_gene,CDR3nt,CDR3aa
TRBV29-1,few,.,TRBJ2-3,TGCGTGGCGGGGGCCAGCACAGATACGCAGTATTTT,CVAGASTDTQYF
TRBV2,.,TRBD1,TRBJ2-3,TGTGCCAGCGGGGACAGGAGATTCACAGATACGCAGTATTTT,CASGDRRFTDTQYF
TRBV10-3,few,TRBD2,TRBJ2-1,TGTGCCATCAGTGCTGGGGCTAGCGGGTACAATGAGCAGTTCTTC,CAISAGASGYNEQFF
TRBV30,.,.,TRBJ2-1,TGTGCCTGGGACCTAAACTACAATGAGCAGTTCTTC,CAWDLNYNEQFF
TRBV27,.,TRBD1,TRBJ1-1,TGTGCCAGCAGTCGCAGGGGGATGACTGAAGCTTTCTTT,CASSRRGMTEAFF
TRBV29-1,few,.,TRBJ2-5,TGCAGCGTTGAATTGGTAGTAAGAGAGACCCAGTACTTC,CSVELVVRETQYF
TRBV6-1,.,.,TRBJ1-2,TGTGCCAGCAGTGAGGCAGCCAGCCGTGGCTACACCTTC,CASSEAASRGYTF
TRBV5-1,few,.,TRBJ2-1,TGCGCCAGCAGCCCTACGGCTGGGGGCGTAATCAATGAGCAGTTCTTC,CASSPTAGGVINEQFF
TRBV29-1,.,TRBD1,TRBJ2-1,TGCAGCGCCTCCGGGACAGCTAACGAGCAGTTCTTC,CSASGTANEQFF
TRBV29-1,.,.,TRBJ2-1,TGCAGCGTTGTAGGGCTAGTACGTACTGAGCAGTTCTTC,CSVVGLVRTEQFF
TRBV4-2,.,TRBD2,TRBJ2-1,TGTGCCAGCAGTCAAGATCTGGGACTAGACTACAATGAGCAATTCTTC,CASSQDLGLDYNEQFF
TRBV5-1,.,.,TRBJ2-5,TGCGCCAGCAGCTTGGCCGTGGGGGCAGAGACCCAGTACTTC,CASSLAVGAETQYF
TRBV7-9,.,.,TRBJ2-7,TGTGCCAGCAGCTTCTTTGACGAGCAGTACTTC,CASSFFDEQYF
TRBV30,.,TRBD2,TRBJ2-7,TGTGCCTGGAGTCGCACCACTAGCGGGGGGTTCTACGAGCAGTACTTC,CAWSRTTSGGFYEQYF
TRBV29-1,.,TRBD1,TRBJ1-1,TGCAGCGCTGCCCTGCAGGGACAGACTGAAGCTTTCTTT,CSAALQGQTEAFF
TRBV5-6,.,.,TRBJ2-7,TGTGCCAGCAGCTTACCGGGACGGAGTACAAGGACCTCATCCTACGAGCAGTACTTC,CASSLPGRSTRTSSYEQYF
TRBV4-3,.,TRBD1,TRBJ2-5,TGCGCCAGCAGCCAAGGGACGGGACAGCAACAAGAGACCCAGTACTTC,CASSQGTGQQQETQYF
TRBV7-3,.,.,TRBJ2-2,TGTGCCAGCAGCCCCAGCGATACCGGGGAGCTGTTTTTT,CASSPSDTGELFF
TRBV29-1,.,.,TRBJ1-2,TGCAGCGTCTCCGCCGGGGGGGCGTGGGATGGCTACACCTTC,CSVSAGGAWDGYTF
TRBV29-1,.,.,TRBJ2-3,TGCAGCGTCGATACCATAGACAGCACAGATACGCAGTATTTT,CSVDTIDSTDTQYF
TRBV27,.,.,TRBJ1-1,TGTGCCAGCAGTTTAACGAGGCGGAGTGAAGCTTTCTTT,CASSLTRRSEAFF
TRBV30,few,.,TRBJ2-3,TGTGCCTGGAGTGGAACGGGAACAGATACGCAGTATTTT,CAWSGTGTDTQYF
TRBV29-1,.,.,TRBJ2-2,TGCAGCGTTGGCCCGGGGGTGAACACCGGGGAGCTGTTTTTT,CSVGPGVNTGELFF
TRBV7-2,.,TRBD2,TRBJ2-7,TGTGCCAGCAGCGAATCTAGCGGGGGCTACGAGCAGTACTTC,CASSESSGGYEQYF
TRBV2,once,.,TRBJ2-7,TGTGCCAGCAGTAACTACGAGCAGTACTTC,CASSNYEQYF
TRBV29-1,few,TRBD1,TRBJ1-1,TGCAGCGTAGGAGGGACAGGGGAAGGTTATGGTGAAGCTTTCTTT,CSVGGTGEGYGEAFF
TRBV30,few,.,TRBJ2-3,TGTGCCTGGAGTGAGGGGGGCCGCGTTTTAGATACGCAGTATTTT,CAWSEGGRVLDTQYF
TRBV27,.,.,TRBJ1-1,TGTGCCAGCAGGCGGGACGGTGAAGCTTTCTTT,CASRRDGEAFF